A single sample is the source of the 24 T cell receptor beta chains below, sequenced in a study of OX40 agonist ivuxolimab in advanced cancers. Produced via immunoSEQ multiplex PCR; TCRdb's table is partial and in-frame only. The profile shows about 64,000 clones, around 93% of them singletons. The sample was CD4+ or CD8+ T cells sorted from blood, taken in a trial of the OX40 agonist ivuxolimab. The source is an adult with an advanced solid tumor such as melanoma, head and neck, liver or kidney cancer.

The chain couples TRBV10-1 to TRBJ2-1; 11 bases match TRBD2. Germline loops: CDR1 WNHNN, CDR2 SYGVQD (reference sequence). The V segment lost 5 bases and the J segment 6 bases; nucleotides outside the gene matches: 9. The CDR3 is made up of 16 amino acids. DNA of the CDR3: TGCGCCAGCAGTAAAAGAAATAGCGGGAGGGCCAATGAGCAGTTCTTC. This encodes CASSKRNSGRANEQFF.

The chain uses TRBV27 and TRBJ1-3; TRBD1 might be the D (6 bases). The CDR3 runs 18 residues. CDR1 is MNHEY and CDR2 is SMNVEV in the germline V gene (reference sequence). V lost 0 bases and J 0 bases, leaving 15 bases between the germline ends. CDR3 nucleotide sequence: TGTGCCAGCAGTTTATCGGGTACAGGGCCAATCTCTGGAAACACCATATATTTT. The encoded protein is CASSLSGTGPISGNTIYF.

This chain joins TRBV2 and TRBJ1-5, with D unresolved. V lost 10 bases, J lost 5 bases, and 15 bases lay in between. Germline V gene sequence: CDR1 SNHLY, CDR2 FYNNEI. CDR3 length equals 13 residues. CDR3 nucleotides: TGTGCCACGAAGGCAGTTAAAGATCAGCCCCAGCATTTT. It encodes CATKAVKDQPQHF.

This clone was counted once. This chain links TRBV27 with TRBJ1-5, with 7 positions matching TRBD1. V gave up 5 bases and J gave up 2 bases; unmatched junction bases: 9. The germline gives CDR1 MNHEY, CDR2 SMNVEV (reference sequence). The CDR3 runs to 16 residues. CDR3 amino acids: CASSTNRGRGNQPQHF. As DNA, the CDR3 is TGTGCCAGCAGTACTAACAGGGGACGGGGCAATCAGCCCCAGCATTTT.

V usage is TRBV30 and J usage is TRBJ2-1, with a possible D match to TRBD2 (5 bases). Trimming cost V 2 bases and J 9 bases, with 11 bases left between them. The germline CDR1 and CDR2 sequences are GTSNPN and SVGIG (reference sequence). CDR3 length equals 12 residues. CDR3 in amino acids: CAWSTGWVEQFF. The CDR3 DNA sequence: TGTGCCTGGAGTACGGGGTGGGTTGAGCAGTTCTTC.

This clone showed up just a few times. V gene TRBV10-1 combines with J gene TRBJ2-7; 7 nucleotides match TRBD1. The CDR3 has 14 amino acids. Trimming at V came to 5 bases and at J to 0 bases, leaving 4 bases not matched to a gene. Germline V lookup: CDR1 WNHNN, CDR2 SYGVQD (reference sequence). This CDR3 is CASSNQGDSYEQYF. The DNA for the CDR3 is TGCGCCAGCAGTAACCAGGGGGACTCCTACGAGCAGTACTTC.

The chain recombines TRBV15 with TRBJ1-2; D perhaps matches TRBD1 (5 bases). V lost 3 bases to trimming and J lost 0 bases, with 11 bases between them. Germline V gene data show CDR1 as LNHNV and CDR2 as YYDKDF (reference sequence). The CDR3 extends over 15 amino acids. CDR3: CATSSSQVANYGYTF. Written as DNA, the CDR3 is TGTGCCACCAGCAGTTCACAGGTAGCTAACTATGGCTACACCTTC.

The chain is built from TRBV10-3 and TRBJ1-1; unclear D gene. Germline CDR1 is ENHRY and CDR2 is SYGVKD. The CDR3 totals 14 residues. V lost 0 bases and J lost 2, with 7 bases in between. CDR3: CAISESMENTEAFF. The CDR3 DNA reads as TGTGCCATCAGTGAGTCCATGGAAAACACTGAAGCTTTCTTT.

The CDR3 nucleotides read TGTGCCAGCAGCCCGCAAAGTGCGGGCAGTCGCGGTACGCAGTATTTT. It specifies CASSPQSAGSRGTQYF. The chain uses TRBV9 and TRBJ2-3; maybe TRBD2 (5 bases). V was clipped by 4 bases and J by 8 bases, with 23 bases between them. This CDR3 region has 16 residues. Germline CDR1 SGDLS, CDR2 YYNGEE. The full variable domain, completed using reference TRBV9 and TRBJ2-3, is DSGVTQTPKHLITATGQRVTLRCSPRSGDLSVYWYQQSLDQGLQFLIQYYNGEERAKGNILERFSAQQFPDLHSELNLSSLELGDSALYFCASSPQSAGSRGTQYFGPGTRLTVL.

The J gene is TRBJ2-6, the V gene TRBV6-6, with 7 nucleotides matching TRBD2. Per the germline V gene, CDR1 is MNHNY and CDR2 is SVGAGI (reference sequence). J was trimmed by 0 bases and V by 8 bases; bases with no gene match: 7. The CDR3 covers 16 residues. CDR3 sequence (DNA): TGTGCCAGCCGCGCTCGGGGGGACTCTGGGGCCAACGTCCTGACTTTC. This encodes CASRARGDSGANVLTF.

This rearrangement joins TRBV5-4 to TRBJ2-7; D is possibly TRBD2 (5 bases). CDR3 size: 13 residues. Germline loops: CDR1 SGHNT, CDR2 YYREEE (reference sequence). Trimming cost V 0 bases and J 2 bases, with 6 bases left between them. The DNA for the CDR3 is TGTGCCAGCAGCTTGGCTAGCACCTACGAGCAGTACTTC. Translation gives CASSLASTYEQYF.

The chain has TRBV6-5 and TRBJ2-7; D is perhaps TRBD1 (5 bases). Per germline, CDR1 MNHEY and CDR2 SVGAGI. There are 14 residues in the CDR3. Deletions cut 0 bases from V and 1 base from J, with 7 bases between. For the CDR3, the DNA is TGTGCCAGCAGTTACTCGACAGAATCCTACGAGCAGTACTTC. Translating it yields CASSYSTESYEQYF.

V is TRBV11-3 and J is TRBJ1-1, with 8 bases lining up with TRBD1. J lost 1 base, V lost 7 bases, and 8 bases had no gene match. Germline V CDR1 and CDR2: SGHNT, YENEEA. The length of the CDR3 is 15 residues. This CDR3 reads CASNRRTGKNTEAFF. The CDR3 nucleotides are TGTGCCAGCAACAGAAGGACAGGGAAGAACACTGAAGCTTTCTTT. The full variable domain, its missing parts supplied by reference TRBV11-3 and TRBJ1-1, is EAGVVQSPRYKIIEKKQPVAFWCNPISGHNTLYWYLQNLGQGPELLIRYENEEAVDDSQLPKDRFSAERLKGVDSTLKIQPAELGDSAVYLCASNRRTGKNTEAFFGQGTRLTVV.

The rearrangement links TRBV7-9 to TRBJ2-7; D is uncertain. CDR3 length: 11 amino acids. Trimming cost V 3 bases and J 6 bases, with 6 bases left between them. Looked up from germline, CDR1 is SEHNR and CDR2 is FQNEAQ (reference sequence). The CDR3: CASSLEREQYF. In DNA, the CDR3 is TGTGCCAGCAGCTTGGAGCGCGAGCAGTACTTC.

The V gene is TRBV7-2, the J gene TRBJ2-7, with unresolved D. This CDR3 has 15 residues. Germline lookup yields CDR1 SGHTA and CDR2 FQGNSA. Trimming pared 5 bases from V and 3 bases from J, leaving 17 bases between. Here the CDR3 DNA reads TGTGCCAGCAGCATTACAGTCGGCGATATCTACGAGCAGTACTTC. This gives the protein CASSITVGDIYEQYF.

The chain combines TRBV7-2 with TRBJ1-1, with D possibly being TRBD1 (5 bases). Trimming cost V 0 bases and J 5 bases, with 13 bases left between them. Germline-derived CDR1 and CDR2 are SGHTA and FQGNSA. The CDR3 covers 15 residues. The DNA of the CDR3 is TGTGCCAGCAGCTTAGCGCCAGGGCAGAGGACTGAAGCTTTCTTT. Translated, it gives CASSLAPGQRTEAFF.

This chain connects TRBV4-1 to TRBJ2-1; 10 positions agree with TRBD2. The CDR3 spans 17 residues. J lost 7 bases, V lost 2 bases, and 11 bases had no gene match. Germline loops: CDR1 MGHRA, CDR2 YSYEKL. The CDR3 region has the DNA TGCGCCAGCAGCCAAATGCTGATAGCGGGAGGTCATAATGAGCAGTTCTTC. Amino acids: CASSQMLIAGGHNEQFF.

This chain links TRBV11-3 with TRBJ1-1; D perhaps matches TRBD1 (6 bases). V was pared by 1 base and J by 12 bases, with 9 bases between. Per the germline V gene, CDR1 is SGHNT and CDR2 is YENEEA. The CDR3 has 11 amino acids. The DNA of the CDR3 is TGTGCCAGCAGCTTAGTAGGGGGGACTTTCTTT. It specifies CASSLVGGTFF. Looking up the rest from reference TRBV11-3 and TRBJ1-1 gives the full variable domain: EAGVVQSPRYKIIEKKQPVAFWCNPISGHNTLYWYLQNLGQGPELLIRYENEEAVDDSQLPKDRFSAERLKGVDSTLKIQPAELGDSAVYLCASSLVGGTFFGQGTRLTVV.

The chain couples TRBV5-1 to TRBJ2-5; D might be TRBD2 (6 bases). The length of the CDR3 is 15 residues. The ends were cut back, 4 bases at V and 5 bases at J, with 18 bases in the middle. Per germline, CDR1 SGHRS and CDR2 YFSETQ. DNA of the CDR3: TGCGCCAGCAGCCGAGGACTCCGGGGGACGGAGACCCAGTACTTC. Translating it yields CASSRGLRGTETQYF.

The chain uses TRBV7-6 and TRBJ2-3; a possible D gene is TRBD2 (6 bases). The CDR3 is made up of 15 amino acids. Germline V lookup: CDR1 SGHVS, CDR2 FNYEAQ. Trimming cost V 0 bases and J 4 bases, with 11 bases left between them. CDR3 sequence reads: CASSLAVGGADTQYF. The CDR3 nucleotides read TGTGCCAGCAGCTTAGCGGTGGGGGGAGCAGATACGCAGTATTTT.

DNA for the CDR3: TGTGCCAGCAGTTATCTTAGTGGGGCCAACGTCCTGACTTTC. Residues: CASSYLSGANVLTF. J is TRBJ2-6 and V is TRBV7-8; no clear D. The V gene's germline CDR1 is SGHVS and CDR2 FQNEAQ. The CDR3 consists of 14 residues. V dropped 6 bases and J dropped 3 bases, with 9 bases sitting between them.

This chain joins TRBV5-6 and TRBJ2-1, with 10 bases aligning to TRBD1. Germline CDR1 SGHDT, CDR2 YYEEEE. There are 16 residues in the CDR3. J was trimmed by 8 bases and V by 1 base; bases with no gene match: 9. The CDR3 sequence is CASSLIGTGAVDEQFF. The CDR3 DNA follows: TGTGCCAGCAGCTTGATAGGGACAGGGGCAGTCGATGAGCAGTTCTTC.

This clone was detected once. This chain connects TRBV19 to TRBJ2-1; 12 bases are shared with TRBD2. The CDR3 covers 16 residues. Germline V gene lookup returns CDR1 LNHDA and CDR2 SQIVND (reference sequence). Germline trimming cut 5 bases from V and 4 bases from J; bases unmatched to any gene: 6. The CDR3 sequence is CASSPGTSGLYNEQFF. The DNA of the CDR3 is TGTGCCAGTAGTCCCGGGACTAGCGGGCTATACAATGAGCAGTTCTTC.

The count of this clone is one. V and J are TRBV13 and TRBJ2-1, with TRBD2 as a possible D gene (5 bases). The germline V gene encodes CDR1 PRHDT and CDR2 FYEKMQ (reference sequence). The CDR3 extends over 16 amino acids. Trimming removed 1 base at V and 4 bases at J, with 14 bases between. As DNA, the CDR3 is TGTGCCAGCAGCTTAGTGGGGAGTCCAGCGTACAATGAGCAGTTCTTC. Its translation is CASSLVGSPAYNEQFF.